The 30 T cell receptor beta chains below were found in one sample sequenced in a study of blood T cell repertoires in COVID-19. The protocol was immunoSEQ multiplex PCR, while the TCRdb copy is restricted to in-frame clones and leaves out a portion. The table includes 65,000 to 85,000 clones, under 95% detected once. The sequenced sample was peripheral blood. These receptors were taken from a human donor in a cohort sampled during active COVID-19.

The CDR3 loop is CASSYQQTQFSYEQYF. The CDR3 bases are TGTGCCAGCAGTTACCAGCAGACACAGTTTTCCTACGAGCAGTACTTC. This sequence joins TRBV6-5 and TRBJ2-7, with D uncertain. CDR1 is MNHEY, CDR2 SVGAGI, per germline. Trimming stripped 2 bases from V and 1 base from J, with 15 bases between. There are 16 residues in the CDR3.

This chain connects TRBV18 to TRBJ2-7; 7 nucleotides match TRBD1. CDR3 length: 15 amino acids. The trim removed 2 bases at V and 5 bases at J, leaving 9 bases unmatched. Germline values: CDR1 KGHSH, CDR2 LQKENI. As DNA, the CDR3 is TGTGCCAGCTCACCAGAACAGGGGAGTTCCAACGAGCAGTACTTC. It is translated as CASSPEQGSSNEQYF.

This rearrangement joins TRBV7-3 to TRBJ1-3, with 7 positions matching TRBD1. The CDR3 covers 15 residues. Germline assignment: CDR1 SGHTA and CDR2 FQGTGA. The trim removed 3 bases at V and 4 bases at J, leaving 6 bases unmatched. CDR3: CASSLATGSGNTIYF. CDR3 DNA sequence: TGTGCCAGCAGCTTGGCGACAGGGTCCGGAAACACCATATATTTT. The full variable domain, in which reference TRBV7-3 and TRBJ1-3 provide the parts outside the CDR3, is GAGVSQTPSNKVTEKGKYVELRCDPISGHTALYWYRQSLGQGPEFLIYFQGTGAADDSGLPNDRFFAVRPEGSVSTLKIQRTERGDSAVYLCASSLATGSGNTIYFGEGSWLTVV.

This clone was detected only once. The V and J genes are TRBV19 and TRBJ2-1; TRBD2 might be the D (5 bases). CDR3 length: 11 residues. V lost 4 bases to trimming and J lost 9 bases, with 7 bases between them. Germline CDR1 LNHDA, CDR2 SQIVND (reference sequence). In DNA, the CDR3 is TGTGCCAGTAGTACCGGACTTGAGCAGTTCTTC. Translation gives CASSTGLEQFF.

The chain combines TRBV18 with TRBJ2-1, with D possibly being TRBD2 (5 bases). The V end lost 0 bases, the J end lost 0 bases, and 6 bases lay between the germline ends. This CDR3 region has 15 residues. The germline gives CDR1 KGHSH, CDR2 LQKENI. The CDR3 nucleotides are TGTGCCAGCTCACCACCGGGGAGCTCCTACAATGAGCAGTTCTTC. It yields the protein CASSPPGSSYNEQFF.

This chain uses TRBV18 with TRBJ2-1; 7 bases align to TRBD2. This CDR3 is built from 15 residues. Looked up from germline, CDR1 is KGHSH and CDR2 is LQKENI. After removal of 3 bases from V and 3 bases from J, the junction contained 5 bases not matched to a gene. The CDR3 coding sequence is TGTGCCAGCTCACCGGGTCTAGCGGACTACAATGAGCAGTTCTTC. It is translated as CASSPGLADYNEQFF. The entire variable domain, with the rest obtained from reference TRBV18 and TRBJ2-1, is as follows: NAGVMQNPRHLVRRRGQEARLRCSPMKGHSHVYWYRQLPEEGLKFMVYLQKENIIDESGMPKERFSAEFPKEGPSILRIQQVVRGDSAAYFCASSPGLADYNEQFFGPGTRLTVL.

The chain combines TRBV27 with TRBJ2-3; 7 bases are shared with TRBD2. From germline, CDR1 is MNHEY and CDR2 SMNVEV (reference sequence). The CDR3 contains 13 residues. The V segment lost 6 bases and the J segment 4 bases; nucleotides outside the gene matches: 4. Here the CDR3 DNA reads TGTGCCAGCAGGTCGGGGGGACCAGATACGCAGTATTTT. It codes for CASRSGGPDTQYF.

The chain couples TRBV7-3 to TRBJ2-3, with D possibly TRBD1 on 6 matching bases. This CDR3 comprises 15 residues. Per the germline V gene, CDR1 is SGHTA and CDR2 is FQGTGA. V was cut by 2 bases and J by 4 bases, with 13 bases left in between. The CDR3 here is CASSLSQGQADTQYF. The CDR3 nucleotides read TGTGCCAGCAGCTTATCGCAGGGGCAGGCAGATACGCAGTATTTT.

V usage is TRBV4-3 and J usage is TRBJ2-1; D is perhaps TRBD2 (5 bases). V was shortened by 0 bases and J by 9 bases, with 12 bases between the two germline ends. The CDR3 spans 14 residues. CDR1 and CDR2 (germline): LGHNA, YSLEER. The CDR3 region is CASSQENSDGEQFF. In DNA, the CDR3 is TGCGCCAGCAGCCAAGAAAATAGCGACGGTGAGCAGTTCTTC.

The CDR3 DNA sequence: TGTGCCAGCAGCTCGCGGGACAGGCTCTCCTACGAGCAGTACTTC. Protein: CASSSRDRLSYEQYF. The chain recombines TRBV7-9 with TRBJ2-7, with 8 bases identical to TRBD1. The germline V gene encodes CDR1 SEHNR and CDR2 FQNEAQ (reference sequence). The CDR3 totals 15 residues. The V segment lost 4 bases and the J segment 0 bases; nucleotides outside the gene matches: 5.

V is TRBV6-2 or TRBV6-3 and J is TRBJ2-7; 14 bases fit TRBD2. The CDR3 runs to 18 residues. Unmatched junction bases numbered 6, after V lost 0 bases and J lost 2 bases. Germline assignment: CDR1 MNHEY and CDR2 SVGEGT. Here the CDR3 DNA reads TGTGCCAGCAGTTACTCGAAGGGACTAGCGGGGGACCCCTACGAGCAGTACTTC. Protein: CASSYSKGLAGDPYEQYF.

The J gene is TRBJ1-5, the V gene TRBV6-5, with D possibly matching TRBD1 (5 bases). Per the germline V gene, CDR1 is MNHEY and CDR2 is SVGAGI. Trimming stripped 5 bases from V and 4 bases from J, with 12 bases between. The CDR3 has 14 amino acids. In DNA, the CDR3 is TGTGCCAGCAGTCGTTTAACAGGAAATCAGCCCCAGCATTTT. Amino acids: CASSRLTGNQPQHF.

The chain's CDR3 is CASSGKAGALQETQYF. CDR3 bases: TGCGCCAGCAGTGGGAAGGCGGGGGCCTTACAAGAGACCCAGTACTTC. This chain links TRBV10-2 with TRBJ2-5, with TRBD2 as a possible D gene (7 bases). V lost 4 bases to trimming and J lost 2 bases, with 17 bases between them. The germline gives CDR1 WSHSY, CDR2 SAAADI. CDR3 length equals 16 residues.

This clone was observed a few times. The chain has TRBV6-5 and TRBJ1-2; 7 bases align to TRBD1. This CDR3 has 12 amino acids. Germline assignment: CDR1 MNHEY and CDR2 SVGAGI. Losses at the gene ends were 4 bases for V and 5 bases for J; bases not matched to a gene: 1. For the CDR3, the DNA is TGTGCCAGCAGTTGGGACAGATATGGCTACACCTTC. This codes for CASSWDRYGYTF.

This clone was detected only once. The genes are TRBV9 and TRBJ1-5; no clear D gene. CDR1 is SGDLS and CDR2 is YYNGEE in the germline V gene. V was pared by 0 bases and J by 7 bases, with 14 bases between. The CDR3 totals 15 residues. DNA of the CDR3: TGTGCCAGCAGCGTAGGCCCGGCGAGGGTACAGCCCCAGCATTTT. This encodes CASSVGPARVQPQHF.

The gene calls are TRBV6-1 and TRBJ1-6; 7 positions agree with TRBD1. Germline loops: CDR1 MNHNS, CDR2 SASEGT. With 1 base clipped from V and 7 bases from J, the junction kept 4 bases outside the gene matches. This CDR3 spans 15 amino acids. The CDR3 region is CASSEVRDSNSPLHF. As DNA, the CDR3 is TGTGCCAGCAGTGAAGTCCGGGACAGCAATTCACCCCTCCACTTT.

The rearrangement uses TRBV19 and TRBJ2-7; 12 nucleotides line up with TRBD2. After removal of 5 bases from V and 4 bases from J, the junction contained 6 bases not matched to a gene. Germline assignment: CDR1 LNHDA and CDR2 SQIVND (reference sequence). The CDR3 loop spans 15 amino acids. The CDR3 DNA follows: TGTGCCAGTAGTCTCAGGACTAGCGGGATTTACGAGCAGTACTTC. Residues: CASSLRTSGIYEQYF.

The CDR3 DNA is TGTGCCAGCAGCTTGTTCGGGGGGGCGATTGAAGCTTTCTTT. Its translation is CASSLFGGAIEAFF. The rearrangement uses TRBV5-6 and TRBJ1-1; D is perhaps TRBD1 (6 bases). CDR3 size: 14 residues. Germline values: CDR1 SGHDT, CDR2 YYEEEE. Trimming took off 1 base at V and 7 bases at J, with 14 bases between the two ends.

The CDR3 is CASSWETAGQYF. As DNA, the CDR3 is TGTGCCAGCAGTTGGGAGACCGCAGGACAGTACTTC. V gene TRBV6-5 combines with J gene TRBJ2-7; D may be TRBD2 (5 bases). Germline CDR1 MNHEY, CDR2 SVGAGI. Trimming stripped 4 bases from V and 10 bases from J, with 14 bases between. The CDR3 is 12 amino acids.

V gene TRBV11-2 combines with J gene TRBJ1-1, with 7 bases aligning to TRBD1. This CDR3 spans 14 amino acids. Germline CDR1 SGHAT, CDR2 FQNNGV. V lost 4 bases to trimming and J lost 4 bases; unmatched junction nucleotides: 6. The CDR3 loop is CASSSRQGGTEAFF. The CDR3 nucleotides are TGTGCCAGCAGCTCCCGACAGGGCGGCACTGAAGCTTTCTTT.

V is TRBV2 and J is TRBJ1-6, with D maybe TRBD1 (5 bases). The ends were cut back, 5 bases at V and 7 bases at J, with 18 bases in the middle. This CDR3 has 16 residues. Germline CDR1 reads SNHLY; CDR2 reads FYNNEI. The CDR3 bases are TGTGCCAGCAGTCCAGAGGCGCAGGGTTTGAATTCACCCCTCCACTTT. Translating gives CASSPEAQGLNSPLHF.

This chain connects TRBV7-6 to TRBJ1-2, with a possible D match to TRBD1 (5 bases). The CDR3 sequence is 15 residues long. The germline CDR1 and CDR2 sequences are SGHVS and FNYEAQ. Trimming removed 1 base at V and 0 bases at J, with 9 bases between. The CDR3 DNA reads TGTGCCAGCAGCTTAGTGGCAGGGTCTAACTATGGCTACACCTTC. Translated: CASSLVAGSNYGYTF.

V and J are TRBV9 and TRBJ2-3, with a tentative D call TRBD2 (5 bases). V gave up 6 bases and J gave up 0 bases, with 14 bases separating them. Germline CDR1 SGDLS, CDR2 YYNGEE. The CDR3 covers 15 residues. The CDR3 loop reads CASIRSSSSTDTQYF. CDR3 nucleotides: TGTGCCAGCATCCGATCTAGCTCCAGCACAGATACGCAGTATTTT.

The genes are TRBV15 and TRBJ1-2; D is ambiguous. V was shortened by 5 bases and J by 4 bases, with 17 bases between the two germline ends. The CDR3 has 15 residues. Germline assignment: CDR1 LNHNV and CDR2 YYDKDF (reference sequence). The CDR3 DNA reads TGTGCCACCAGCCCTAGGACTGCCGACCCCTATGGCTACACCTTC. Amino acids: CATSPRTADPYGYTF.

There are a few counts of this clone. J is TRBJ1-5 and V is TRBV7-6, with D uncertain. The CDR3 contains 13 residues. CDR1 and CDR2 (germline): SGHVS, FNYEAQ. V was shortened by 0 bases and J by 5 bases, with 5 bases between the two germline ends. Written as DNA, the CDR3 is TGTGCCAGCAGCTTAGCGCGGTATCAGCCCCAGCATTTT. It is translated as CASSLARYQPQHF. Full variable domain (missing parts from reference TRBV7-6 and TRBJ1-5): GAGVSQSPRYKVTKRGQDVALRCDPISGHVSLYWYRQALGQGPEFLTYFNYEAQQDKSGLPNDRFSAERPEGSISTLTIQRTEQRDSAMYRCASSLARYQPQHFGDGTRLSIL.

The CDR3 nucleotides are TGCGCCAGCAGCTTGGCGGCGGAGGGGGATACGCAGTATTTT. Amino acid sequence: CASSLAAEGDTQYF. The rearrangement joins TRBV5-1 to TRBJ2-3, with D perhaps TRBD2 (6 bases). Germline CDR1 reads SGHRS; CDR2 reads YFSETQ. Trimming removed 0 bases from V and 6 bases from J, with 11 bases in between. The CDR3 extends over 14 amino acids.

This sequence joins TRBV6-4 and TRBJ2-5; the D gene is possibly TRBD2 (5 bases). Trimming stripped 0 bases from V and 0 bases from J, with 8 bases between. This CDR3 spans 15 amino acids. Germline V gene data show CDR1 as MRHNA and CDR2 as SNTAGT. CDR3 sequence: CASSDSPGYQETQYF. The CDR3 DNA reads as TGTGCCAGCAGTGACTCGCCGGGGTACCAAGAGACCCAGTACTTC.

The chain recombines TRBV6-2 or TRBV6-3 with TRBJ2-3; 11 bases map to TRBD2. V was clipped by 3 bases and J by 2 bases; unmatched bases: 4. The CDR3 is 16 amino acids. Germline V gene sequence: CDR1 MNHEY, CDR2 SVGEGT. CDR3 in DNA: TGTGCCAGCAGTTATTCTAGCGGGGGGACCACAGATACGCAGTATTTT. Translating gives CASSYSSGGTTDTQYF.

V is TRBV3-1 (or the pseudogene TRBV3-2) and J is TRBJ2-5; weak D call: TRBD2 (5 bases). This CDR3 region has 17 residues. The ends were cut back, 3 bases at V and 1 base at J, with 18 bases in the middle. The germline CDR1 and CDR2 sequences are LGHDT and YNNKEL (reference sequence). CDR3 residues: CASSHRGLMRGQETQYF. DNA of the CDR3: TGTGCCAGCAGCCACAGAGGGCTAATGCGAGGCCAAGAGACCCAGTACTTC.

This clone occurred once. The CDR3 DNA is TGTGCCAGCAGTCAATTCAACACGGAAAAACTGTTTTTT. It specifies CASSQFNTEKLFF. This chain uses TRBV12-3 or TRBV12-4 with TRBJ1-4; D is undetermined. The germline V and J ends were trimmed by 5 bases and 8 bases, with 12 bases remaining between them. This CDR3 comprises 13 residues.